This T cell receptor beta chain was recorded in a study of identical twins. This clonotype was counted ten times or more. Antigen unknown. General study points: Out-of-frame alpha sequences shared by twins showed excess low generation probability. Clonotypes of the beta chain that were abundant in cord blood carried fewer insertions (memory repertoires showed none). Modelling underestimated the level of out-of-frame TCR alpha sharing observed in monozygotic twins.

TCRdb recomputed calls from the 5' RACE reads with MiXCR, one row per CDR3 protein. The table includes a few hundred thousand distinct CDR3 sequences, approximately 9.6% detected once. CDR3 size: 18 residues. Between the trimmed V and J ends, which lost 3 bases and 2 bases, there was a span of 22 bases. Germline values: CDR1 MDHEN, CDR2 SYDVKM. A further study also used this sample, focusing on yellow fever vaccine responses in identical twins.

The receptor's source is a woman younger than 30 in good health. Sequencing input: PBMCs. The chain combines TRBV28 with TRBJ2-5, with D possibly being TRBD1 (6 bases). The CDR3 is CASSLPSQGNVMQETQYF. The DNA of the CDR3 is TGTGCCAGCAGTTTGCCCTCTCAGGGGAACGTGATGCAAGAGACCCAGTACTTC.